The clone carrying this T cell receptor (beta chain) has a handful of counts. The data belong to a study of blood T cell repertoires in COVID-19. Study information: Sites in the United States, Italy and Spain provided acute and convalescent COVID-19 samples. T cells, B-cell-depleted T cells, or PBMCs provided the cDNA or gDNA that served as material.

This CDR3 has 16 residues. The J segment lost 7 bases and the V segment lost 3 bases, leaving 9 bases of the junction unmatched. CDR1 is SGHTS and CDR2 is YDEGEE in the germline V gene. The authors' processing: Amplification with reference gene primers provided the estimates of nucleated cell counts. Assay: immunoSEQ multiplex PCR; the TCRdb copy retains only in-frame clones and omits some. Clone size and the V and J calls come from that table; the DNA yielded D and trimming. The table records 150,000 to 200,000 clones, around 81% of them present only once. The sample taken for sequencing was peripheral blood. This chain joins TRBV5-8 and TRBJ1-4, with 10 bases fitting TRBD1. The clonotype was recovered from a man between 65 and 85 years old who had recovered from COVID-19. Written as DNA, the CDR3 is TGTGCCAGCAGCTCCGGGACAGGGGCCCAGGGTGAAAAACTGTTTTTT. Its protein is CASSSGTGAQGEKLFF. The variable domain in full, with the rest retrieved from reference TRBV5-8 and TRBJ1-4, is EAGVTQSPTHLIKTRGQQATLRCSPISGHTSVYWYQQALGLGLQFLLWYDEGEERNRGNFPPRFSGRQFPNYSSELNVNALELEDSALYLCASSSGTGAQGEKLFFGSGTQLSVL.